A single TCR beta chain is shown here with its context. This may come from a read error, since a much larger clone is one base off. TCRdb re-derived calls from the 5' RACE reads in MiXCR, one entry per CDR3 protein. The sample yields fewer than 60,000 distinct CDR3 sequences, around 7% seen once. Time point given: blood at routine non-recurrence follow-up after resection. Researchers sequenced whole RNA taken from tumor, nontumor lung or frozen PBMC without sorting. The sample is drawn from a study of spatial heterogeneity in lung cancer. For the study at large: Sequencing was performed on follow-up PBMC samples when available, collected at a median of approximately two years after resection. Detected sequences consistently included more beta-chain ones than alpha-chain ones.

The germline V gene has CDR1 SEHNR and CDR2 FQNEAQ (reference sequence). V was shortened by 3 bases and J by 0 bases, with 9 bases between the two germline ends. The CDR3 covers 16 residues. This sequence was found in a female donor with early-stage non-small cell lung cancer. The rearrangement links TRBV7-9 to TRBJ2-6; the D is unclear. The source was PBMCs, collected at follow-up. The CDR3 DNA sequence: TGTGCCAGCAGCTTCTCTCCCAACTCTGGGGCCAACGTCCTGACTTTC. Encoded protein: CASSFSPNSGANVLTF.